Presented here are 18 T cell receptor beta chains from one specimen sequenced in a study of CD8+CD57+ T cells in acquired aplastic anemia (dated by TCRdb to 2017 to 2018). This sample was sequenced with an Illumina HiSeq 2000. Profiling of TCR beta VDJ combinations and CDR3 sequences used genomic DNA as the template. Using fastp trimming at Q25 and MiXCR clonotype assembly, TCRdb reanalyzed the public sequencing data and kept in-frame beta chains. Each CDR3 protein gets just one entry, which takes the most common genes and DNA from the rows behind it. The sample table shows 110,000 or so distinct CDR3 sequences, and 51% are seen once. In total, the top ten clones hold 30% to 35% of the sample. Sequencing used sorted CD4+, CD8+, or CD8+CD57+ T cells (not recorded which) from PBMCs. The receptor set was obtained from a human donor in good health, serving as a control.

The chain combines TRBV19 with TRBJ1-2; D not certain. Trimming took off 5 bases at V and 2 bases at J, with 9 bases between the two ends. The CDR3 consists of 13 residues. Looked up from germline, CDR1 is LNHDA and CDR2 is SQIVND (reference sequence). CDR3: CASSAGVNYGYTF. In DNA form, the CDR3 reads TGTGCCAGTAGTGCCGGAGTGAACTATGGCTACACCTTC.

V gene TRBV19 combines with J gene TRBJ1-6; TRBD1 matches 9 bases. Germline V lookup: CDR1 LNHDA, CDR2 SQIVND (reference sequence). This CDR3 is built from 13 residues. Trimming at V came to 6 bases and at J to 7 bases, leaving 1 base not matched to a gene. The CDR3 sequence is CASSGTGNSPLHF. In DNA form, the CDR3 reads TGTGCCAGTAGCGGGACAGGGAATTCACCCCTCCACTTT.

The rearrangement joins TRBV29-1 to TRBJ1-2; D possibly corresponds to TRBD1 (5 bases). V dropped 3 bases and J dropped 8 bases, with 19 bases sitting between them. Germline-derived CDR1 and CDR2 are SQVTM and ANQGSEA. The length of the CDR3 is 14 residues. The CDR3, as DNA: TGCAGCGTTGAGGTTACAGGCCGACGAGAAGGCTACACCTTC. Encoded protein: CSVEVTGRREGYTF.

This clonotype showed up many times. The V and J genes are TRBV6-2 or TRBV6-3 and TRBJ1-2; D remains unclear. This CDR3 is built from 15 residues. Trimming removed 4 bases at V and 0 bases at J, with 12 bases between. From germline, CDR1 is MNHEY and CDR2 SVGEGT. CDR3 coding DNA: TGTGCCAGCAGTTTGTGGGCTTCTTCTAACTATGGCTACACCTTC. This codes for CASSLWASSNYGYTF.

CDR3 in amino acids: CASSLGVSGYTF. Here the CDR3 DNA reads TGTGCCAGCAGTTTAGGCGTCTCTGGCTACACCTTC. The chain links TRBV12-3 or TRBV12-4 to TRBJ1-2; D gene unclear. V shed 1 base and J shed 7 bases, with 7 bases lying between them. The CDR3 contains 12 residues.

This clonotype occurred many times. The rearrangement links TRBV4-1 to TRBJ2-7; D may be TRBD1 (6 bases). Trimming took 3 bases from V and 6 from J, leaving 15 bases between them. Germline lookup yields CDR1 MGHRA and CDR2 YSYEKL. The CDR3 runs 14 residues. Here the CDR3 DNA reads TGCGCCAGCAGCCATAAGGGACAAGAACTCGAGCAGTACTTC. It codes for CASSHKGQELEQYF.

There are many counts of this clonotype. This chain joins TRBV7-8 and TRBJ1-5, with no clear D. The V end lost 4 bases, the J end lost 4 bases, and 11 bases lay between the germline ends. Germline CDR1 and CDR2: SGHVS and FQNEAQ. This CDR3 is 14 amino acids long. CDR3 coding DNA: TGTGCCAGCAGCTCGGATAAAGATAATCAGCCCCAGCATTTT. It translates to CASSSDKDNQPQHF.

This clonotype appeared once. This sequence joins TRBV2 and TRBJ2-1, with D possibly matching TRBD1 (6 bases). Germline CDR1 and CDR2: SNHLY and FYNNEI. The length of the CDR3 is 14 residues. V lost 7 bases and J 5 bases, leaving 15 bases between the germline ends. DNA of the CDR3: TGTGCCAGCACGGAGCGGTGGGACAACAATGAGCAGTTCTTC. Translation: CASTERWDNNEQFF.

This clonotype was recorded at least ten times. The chain recombines TRBV27 with TRBJ1-5, with D uncertain. V was clipped by 5 bases and J by 5 bases, with 13 bases between them. Germline values: CDR1 MNHEY, CDR2 SMNVEV (reference sequence). The CDR3 has 14 amino acids. The CDR3 DNA reads TGTGCCAGCAGTCCCCTCGAGGGTTATCAGCCCCAGCATTTT. Translation gives CASSPLEGYQPQHF.

Here the CDR3 DNA reads TGTGCCAGCAGAACCGGGACAGACAATCAGCCCCAGCATTTT. Its translation: CASRTGTDNQPQHF. The genes are TRBV12-3 or TRBV12-4 and TRBJ1-5; 7 bases line up with TRBD1. V shed 6 bases and J 3 bases; nucleotides not matched to a gene: 5. The CDR3 extends over 14 amino acids.

J is TRBJ1-2 and V is TRBV2; D is unclear. Trimming took 3 bases from V and 4 from J, leaving 12 bases between them. The germline V gene has CDR1 SNHLY and CDR2 FYNNEI. This CDR3 has 14 amino acids. CDR3 residues: CASSEGNTPYGYTF. The CDR3 coding sequence is TGTGCCAGCAGTGAGGGCAACACCCCCTATGGCTACACCTTC.

This clonotype was picked up many times. J is TRBJ2-3 and V is TRBV10-1, with TRBD1 as a possible D gene (6 bases). The CDR3 totals 12 residues. Germline V lookup: CDR1 WNHNN, CDR2 SYGVQD (reference sequence). V was cut by 6 bases and J by 6 bases, with 10 bases left in between. The CDR3 DNA follows: TGCGCCAGCAGCGAAGACAGGGATACGCAGTATTTT. The encoded protein is CASSEDRDTQYF.

This clonotype was counted ten times or more. This chain connects TRBV30 to TRBJ1-1, with D perhaps TRBD1 (6 bases). There are 16 residues in the CDR3. The V gene lost 2 bases and the J gene lost 0 bases, with 16 bases spanning the gap. From germline, CDR1 is GTSNPN and CDR2 SVGIG (reference sequence). Here the CDR3 DNA reads TGTGCCTGGAGTAAGATACAGGGCCCCATGAACACTGAAGCTTTCTTT. This gives the protein CAWSKIQGPMNTEAFF.

J is TRBJ1-2 and V is TRBV29-1, with 10 nucleotides matching TRBD1. Germline CDR1 reads SQVTM; CDR2 reads ANQGSEA. The V gene end was trimmed by 6 bases and the J gene end by 3 bases; junction bases not matched to a gene: 7. The CDR3 sequence is 14 residues long. DNA for the CDR3: TGCAGCGTGGAAAGACAGGGGGCTTACTATGGCTACACCTTC. Amino acid sequence: CSVERQGAYYGYTF.

The chain joins TRBV29-1 to TRBJ2-3; D unresolved. Germline CDR1 reads SQVTM; CDR2 reads ANQGSEA. This CDR3 has 12 amino acids. V was trimmed by 4 bases and J by 0 bases, leaving 5 bases between them. The CDR3 DNA follows: TGCAGCGTTGTGGTCAGCACAGATACGCAGTATTTT. Translating it yields CSVVVSTDTQYF.

This chain uses TRBV5-1 with TRBJ1-4; 7 bases are shared with TRBD1. Germline CDR1 SGHRS, CDR2 YFSETQ. This CDR3 is 14 amino acids long. V shed 1 base and J 7 bases; nucleotides not matched to a gene: 4. The chain's CDR3 is CASSLRQGSEKLFF. In nucleotides, the CDR3 is TGCGCCAGCAGCTTGCGACAGGGTAGTGAAAAACTGTTTTTT.

The chain combines TRBV25-1 with TRBJ2-3, with 7 bases fitting TRBD1. Germline assignment: CDR1 MGHDK and CDR2 SYGVNS. The CDR3 contains 15 residues. V shed 6 bases, J shed 11 bases, and the junction held 17 bases outside the gene matches. As DNA, the CDR3 is TGTGCCAGCAGCGTTACAGGGGTCGATCTCGGTGAGCAGTATTTT. It yields the protein CASSVTGVDLGEQYF.

This clonotype was detected only a few times. V and J are TRBV25-1 and TRBJ1-6; D call uncertain. The CDR3 is made up of 16 amino acids. Germline V gene data show CDR1 as MGHDK and CDR2 as SYGVNS. The V gene lost 3 bases and the J gene lost 8 bases, with 17 bases spanning the gap. For the CDR3, the DNA is TGTGCCAGCAGTGAGCTTCGACTCCTCGGGGATTCACCCCTCCACTTT. Protein: CASSELRLLGDSPLHF.